One sample yielded the 20 T cell receptor beta chains listed below, sequenced in a study of T cell clones after liver transplantation. The assay was immunoSEQ multiplex PCR, and TCRdb's table has in-frame clones only and misses some. Here the sample spans some 110,000 clones, about nine tenths being singletons. The sample here was CD4+ T cells from blood, taken 12 months after liver transplant. Source of these receptors: a human patient who received a liver transplant. Some T cells may trace back to the graft donor.

The chain recombines TRBV28 with TRBJ2-5; possibly TRBD1 for D (6 bases). This CDR3 is built from 15 residues. Per the germline V gene, CDR1 is MDHEN and CDR2 is SYDVKM. Trimming shortened V by 3 bases and J by 5 bases, and 16 bases separated the two germline ends. CDR3 DNA sequence: TGTGCCAGCAGTTTGGCCAGGGGTATTGGGGAGACCCAGTACTTC. This codes for CASSLARGIGETQYF.

In this sample, this clone turned up once. The rearrangement uses TRBV2 and TRBJ1-4; 7 nucleotides line up with TRBD1. The V gene's germline CDR1 is SNHLY and CDR2 FYNNEI. With V trimmed by 6 bases and J by 4 bases, 2 bases remained unmatched. The length of the CDR3 is 13 residues. The CDR3 DNA reads as TGTGCCAGCAGGAGGGACAGTAATGAAAAACTGTTTTTT. Its translation is CASRRDSNEKLFF.

The V call is TRBV29-1, the J call TRBJ2-1; TRBD2 aligns across 10 bases. Germline values: CDR1 SQVTM, CDR2 ANQGSEA. With 5 bases clipped from V and 4 bases from J, the junction kept 5 bases outside the gene matches. This CDR3 contains 14 residues. The CDR3 sequence is CSVRTSGGYNEQFF. As DNA, the CDR3 is TGCAGCGTTAGGACTAGCGGAGGGTACAATGAGCAGTTCTTC.

V gene TRBV7-3 combines with J gene TRBJ2-7; the D gene is possibly TRBD2 (5 bases). This CDR3 comprises 15 residues. Trimming cost V 1 base and J 0 bases, with 10 bases left between them. The germline CDR1 and CDR2 sequences are SGHTA and FQGTGA. The CDR3 nucleotides read TGTGCCAGCAGCTTAAGTGCAGCGGTCTCCTACGAGCAGTACTTC. It encodes CASSLSAAVSYEQYF.

This rearrangement joins TRBV9 to TRBJ2-1, with D perhaps matching TRBD1 (5 bases). V dropped 2 bases and J dropped 6 bases, with 18 bases sitting between them. Germline loops: CDR1 SGDLS, CDR2 YYNGEE. The length of the CDR3 is 16 residues. CDR3 loop: CASSVLSGSMTNEQFF. CDR3 DNA sequence: TGTGCCAGCAGCGTCTTATCAGGGTCTATGACCAATGAGCAGTTCTTC.

This rearrangement joins TRBV18 to TRBJ1-4; 8 bases fit TRBD1. The CDR3 loop spans 14 amino acids. V shed 4 bases, J shed 8 bases, and the junction held 6 bases outside the gene matches. Germline-derived CDR1 and CDR2 are KGHSH and LQKENI. The CDR3 nucleotides are TGTGCCAGCTCACGAGGACAGGGTCAAGAAAAACTGTTTTTT. This sequence encodes CASSRGQGQEKLFF. Combining the CDR3 with reference TRBV18 and TRBJ1-4 gives the whole variable domain NAGVMQNPRHLVRRRGQEARLRCSPMKGHSHVYWYRQLPEEGLKFMVYLQKENIIDESGMPKERFSAEFPKEGPSILRIQQVVRGDSAAYFCASSRGQGQEKLFFGSGTQLSVL.

This chain connects TRBV5-1 to TRBJ2-7; TRBD2 might be the D (7 bases). This CDR3 contains 15 residues. Trimming stripped 2 bases from V and 0 bases from J, with 12 bases between. CDR1 SGHRS and CDR2 YFSETQ come from the germline V gene. The CDR3 loop is CASSLAGGLSYEQYF. Written as DNA, the CDR3 is TGCGCCAGCAGCTTAGCCGGGGGGCTCTCCTACGAGCAGTACTTC.

The J gene is TRBJ2-1, the V gene TRBV19, with a weak D call TRBD1 (6 bases). CDR1 and CDR2 (germline): LNHDA, SQIVND (reference sequence). CDR3 length: 15 amino acids. The germline V and J ends were trimmed by 4 bases and 5 bases, with 15 bases remaining between them. The CDR3: CASSRPQGIHNEQFF. DNA for the CDR3: TGTGCCAGTAGTAGACCGCAGGGGATCCACAATGAGCAGTTCTTC.

This clone has a single count. The chain carries TRBV9 and TRBJ1-2; D might be TRBD1 (6 bases). Germline V gives CDR1 SGDLS, CDR2 YYNGEE. The CDR3 length is 14 residues. V was clipped by 0 bases and J by 8 bases, with 14 bases between them. The CDR3 DNA sequence: TGTGCCAGCAGCGTAGGAGGGGGGCTAGAGGGCTACACCTTC. Protein sequence: CASSVGGGLEGYTF.

This chain connects TRBV29-1 to TRBJ1-4; D may be TRBD1 (5 bases). Trimming took off 6 bases at V and 7 bases at J, with 18 bases between the two ends. The CDR3 runs 14 residues. CDR1 SQVTM and CDR2 ANQGSEA come from the germline V gene. The CDR3 bases are TGCAGCGTAACAGGATTCAAGGGGTCTGAAAAACTGTTTTTT. It is translated as CSVTGFKGSEKLFF.

V and J are TRBV11-2 and TRBJ2-5; weak D call: TRBD2 (5 bases). The CDR3 runs to 15 residues. Between the trimmed V and J ends, which lost 4 bases and 2 bases, there was a span of 14 bases. The germline CDR1 and CDR2 sequences are SGHAT and FQNNGV. Here the CDR3 DNA reads TGTGCCAGCAGCTCAAGTCATGGGAGACAAGAGACCCAGTACTTC. This encodes CASSSSHGRQETQYF.

The chain links TRBV5-1 to TRBJ1-1, with D maybe TRBD1 (6 bases). Germline values: CDR1 SGHRS, CDR2 YFSETQ. This CDR3 spans 17 amino acids. As DNA, the CDR3 is TGCGAACGAGGGTCCGTGACAGGAGGAATTAAGAACACTGAAGCTTTCTTT. Translating it yields CERGSVTGGIKNTEAFF.

The rearrangement links TRBV5-4 to TRBJ2-7, with D unclear. The V gene's germline CDR1 is SGHNT and CDR2 YYREEE (reference sequence). The CDR3 sequence is 14 residues long. Trimming pared 2 bases from V and 4 bases from J, leaving 13 bases between. The CDR3 loop is CASSFHGDLYEQYF. The CDR3 DNA sequence: TGTGCCAGCAGCTTCCACGGAGACCTTTACGAGCAGTACTTC.

The chain uses TRBV29-1 and TRBJ1-1, with a weak D call TRBD1 (5 bases). The germline gives CDR1 SQVTM, CDR2 ANQGSEA. The V end was cut by 7 bases, the J end by 0 bases, with 12 bases between. The CDR3 length is 13 residues. CDR3 amino acids: CSARQILNTEAFF. The CDR3 nucleotides read TGCAGCGCCCGACAGATATTGAACACTGAAGCTTTCTTT.

The chain has TRBV28 and TRBJ2-5; perhaps TRBD1 as D (5 bases). CDR3 length equals 12 residues. Trimming took off 5 bases at V and 9 bases at J, with 13 bases between the two ends. Germline loops: CDR1 MDHEN, CDR2 SYDVKM. CDR3 protein: CASSTQGGAQYF. CDR3 bases: TGTGCCAGCAGTACTCAGGGTGGGGCCCAGTACTTC. The full variable domain, rest sourced from reference TRBV28 and TRBJ2-5, is DVKVTQSSRYLVKRTGEKVFLECVQDMDHENMFWYRQDPGLGLRLIYFSYDVKMKEKGDIPEGYSVSREKKERFSLILESASTNQTSMYLCASSTQGGAQYFGPGTRLLVL.

The chain couples TRBV30 to TRBJ2-7; 10 bases align to TRBD2. CDR3 size: 16 residues. Germline V gene lookup returns CDR1 GTSNPN and CDR2 SVGIG (reference sequence). V lost 2 bases and J lost 0; bases outside the gene matches: 7. In DNA, the CDR3 is TGTGCCTGGAGTCCGTTAGCGGGGGGAAGCTCCTACGAGCAGTACTTC. The encoded protein is CAWSPLAGGSSYEQYF.

The CDR3 reads CAISESLQNQPQHF. For the CDR3, the DNA is TGTGCCATCAGTGAGTCGCTACAGAATCAGCCCCAGCATTTT. The chain joins TRBV10-3 to TRBJ1-5, with D unclear. There are 14 residues in the CDR3. With 0 bases removed from V and 4 bases from J, the gap between germline ends came to 7 bases. Germline V gene lookup returns CDR1 ENHRY and CDR2 SYGVKD.

The rearrangement joins TRBV28 to TRBJ1-2; D possibly corresponds to TRBD1 (5 bases). V lost 6 bases and J lost 6, with 11 bases in between. The germline gives CDR1 MDHEN, CDR2 SYDVKM. The CDR3 contains 12 residues. Here the CDR3 reads CASSRTRDGYTF. CDR3 bases: TGTGCCAGCAGCCGTACCAGGGATGGCTACACCTTC.

V is TRBV2 and J is TRBJ2-7; the D gene is possibly TRBD2 (5 bases). Trimming stripped 6 bases from V and 0 bases from J, with 12 bases between. Germline V gives CDR1 SNHLY, CDR2 FYNNEI. This CDR3 is built from 14 residues. CDR3 residues: CASREDGVSYEQYF. CDR3 coding DNA: TGTGCCAGCAGGGAGGATGGGGTCTCCTACGAGCAGTACTTC.

The genes are TRBV11-2 and TRBJ2-7; D possibly matches TRBD1 or TRBD2 (5 bases each). The V gene's germline CDR1 is SGHAT and CDR2 FQNNGV. Trimming pared 6 bases from V and 2 bases from J, leaving 14 bases between. The CDR3 is made up of 14 amino acids. CDR3 sequence: CASRPGTVTYEQYF. In DNA, the CDR3 is TGTGCCAGCAGACCCGGGACGGTCACCTACGAGCAGTACTTC.